This T cell receptor (beta chain) was obtained from a study of T cell responses to AZD1222 COVID-19 vaccine. Study-level points and caveats: In a largely white British group with more females than males, clonal diversity was possibly underestimated.

TCRdb keeps only in-frame clones here, not all; method: immunoSEQ multiplex PCR. Here the sample spans roughly 100,000 clones, approximately 88% being singletons. The CDR3 loop spans 10 amino acids. The V gene's germline CDR1 is MDHEN and CDR2 SYDVKM. V lost 8 bases to trimming and J lost 4 bases, with 2 bases between them. For this clone: Its antigen is unidentified.

V usage is TRBV28 and J usage is TRBJ1-4; no reliable D call. Material: peripheral blood, obtained on day 0 of AZD1222 vaccination. This TCR derives from an adult in good health. The CDR3, as DNA: TGTGCCAGCTTTAATGAAAAACTGTTTTTT. It translates to CASFNEKLFF.